Listed below are T cell receptor beta chains from one sample, sequenced in a study of beta chain features in type 1 diabetes. The assay was immunoSEQ multiplex PCR, and TCRdb's table has in-frame clones only and misses some. The repertoire holds about 41,000 clones, with approximately 61% as singletons. Material: Tregs from blood. These TCRs come from a young man with type 1 diabetes. Some clones in this sample may be carry-over from other donors' samples. The CDR3 runs from the conserved cysteine through the conserved F or W. The D gene is left open where the match is weak. Clone size appears in some rows only: once, few, many, or a class for an expanded clone.

d_call,v_call,clone_size,j_call,cdr3_nt,cdr3_aa
.,TRBV4-2,once,TRBJ2-1,TGTGCCAGCAGCCAACTCGACCAGGGTAACAATGAGCAGTTCTTC,CASSQLDQGNNEQFF
TRBD2,TRBV7-9,.,TRBJ2-1,TGTGCCAGCAGCTCTCCGGGGGGTTTTTTCAATGAGCAGTTCTTC,CASSSPGGFFNEQFF
TRBD1,TRBV7-9,.,TRBJ2-7,TGTGCCAGCAGCGCCCAGTCGACAGGGAGCGAGCAGTACTTC,CASSAQSTGSEQYF
TRBD1,TRBV5-6,few,TRBJ2-7,TGTGCCAGCAGCCGGTCGGTAGGGGGCGCAAGTTGGACCTACGAGCAGTACTTC,CASSRSVGGASWTYEQYF
.,TRBV7-3,.,TRBJ2-3,TGTGCCAGCAGCCTGACAGGTACTAGCACAGATACGCAGTATTTT,CASSLTGTSTDTQYF
.,TRBV14,few,TRBJ2-7,TGTGCCAGCAGCCAAAATGGGGCCGGCCGTTACGAGCAGTACTTC,CASSQNGAGRYEQYF
.,TRBV30,.,TRBJ2-1,TGTGCCTGGAGTTCCGGTCTCTACAATGAGCAGTTCTTC,CAWSSGLYNEQFF
TRBD2,TRBV5-8,.,TRBJ2-3,TGTGCCAGCAGCTGGCGGGGGGGCTCTACAGATACGCAGTATTTT,CASSWRGGSTDTQYF
.,TRBV6-5,once,TRBJ2-7,TGTGCCAGCAGTTTTAGCGGGGACAGCTCCTACGAGCAGTACTTC,CASSFSGDSSYEQYF
TRBD1,TRBV5-5,.,TRBJ2-5,TGTGCCAGCAGCTGGTGGACAGGGGGAGAGACCCAGTACTTC,CASSWWTGGETQYF
TRBD1,TRBV19,few,TRBJ2-7,TGTGCCAGTAGTACACCCGGACAGGGGGCCTACGAGCAGTACTTC,CASSTPGQGAYEQYF
TRBD2,TRBV5-1,.,TRBJ2-3,TGCGCCAGCAGCTTGCGGGGGGGCATAGATACGCAGTATTTT,CASSLRGGIDTQYF
.,TRBV7-3,.,TRBJ2-7,TGTGCCAGCAGCTTAGGGGCAGGGTCCTACGAGCAGTACTTC,CASSLGAGSYEQYF
.,TRBV9,.,TRBJ2-1,TGTGCCAGCAGCGTCTCTCATGAGCAGTTCTTC,CASSVSHEQFF
.,TRBV6-1,few,TRBJ2-1,TGTGCCAGCAAACAGGGTTTGGGCTCCTACAATGAGCAGTTCTTC,CASKQGLGSYNEQFF
TRBD1,TRBV12-5,.,TRBJ2-2,TGTGCTAGTGGACCAAACCTCAGCTTTGCCGGGACAGGGGTCACCGGGGAGCTGTTTTTT,CASGPNLSFAGTGVTGELFF
.,TRBV25-1,.,TRBJ2-3,TGTGCCAGCAGGGGGGGGCAAGATACGCAGTATTTT,CASRGGQDTQYF
TRBD2,TRBV25-1,.,TRBJ2-2,TGTGCCAGCAGTGAAAGTAGCGGGGGACCTATGGCCGGGGAGCTGTTTTTT,CASSESSGGPMAGELFF
.,TRBV28,.,TRBJ2-1,TGTGCCAGCGTTAGTATGGGGGGGGCCGACAATGAGCAGTTCTTC,CASVSMGGADNEQFF
TRBD2,TRBV18,.,TRBJ2-1,TGTGCCAGCTCGCGACTAGCGGGGGGGATCGATGAGCAGTTCTTC,CASSRLAGGIDEQFF
.,TRBV6-1,.,TRBJ1-1,TGTGCCAGCAGTGAGCCAGGGAACACTGAAGCTTTCTTT,CASSEPGNTEAFF
TRBD2,TRBV11-1,few,TRBJ2-3,TGTGCCAGCAGGTTGACTAGCGGGGTCCCAGATACGCAGTATTTT,CASRLTSGVPDTQYF
.,TRBV12-5,.,TRBJ2-7,TGTGCTAGTGGTTTGCAGGGAATATACGAGCAGTACTTC,CASGLQGIYEQYF
TRBD1,TRBV7-8,.,TRBJ2-2,TGTGCCAGCAGGCAACCCGGGACAGGGTCACCCGGGGAGCTGTTTTTT,CASRQPGTGSPGELFF
TRBD2,TRBV2,few,TRBJ2-1,TGTGCCAGCAGTTTAGCGGGGTACAATGAGCAGTTCTTC,CASSLAGYNEQFF
.,TRBV18,.,TRBJ1-5,TGTGCCAGCTCACGGACGAGGGTCAATCAGCCCCAGCATTTT,CASSRTRVNQPQHF
TRBD1,TRBV29-1,.,TRBJ1-2,TGCAGCGTCCGGTCGACAGGGAACTATGGCTACACCTTC,CSVRSTGNYGYTF
TRBD1,TRBV4-1,.,TRBJ1-5,TGCGCCAGCAGCCAAGGACAGGGTGGGCAGCCCCAGCATTTT,CASSQGQGGQPQHF
.,TRBV6-1,.,TRBJ2-2,TGTGCCAGCAGTGGTTCGGAGGGAGGAAGGCTGTTTTTT,CASSGSEGGRLFF
TRBD2,TRBV5-4,.,TRBJ2-7,TGTGCCAGCAGCCGTAGCGGGGAATCCTACGAGCAGTACTTC,CASSRSGESYEQYF
TRBD2,TRBV4-2,few,TRBJ2-5,TGTGCCAGCAGCCCTAGTTTGGGGGCGGGGGGCTTGGAGACCCAGTACTTC,CASSPSLGAGGLETQYF
TRBD1,TRBV28,.,TRBJ1-2,TGTGCCAGCAGTTTAAGAGGGGGCGACTATGGCTACACCTTC,CASSLRGGDYGYTF
TRBD2,TRBV5-1,once,TRBJ2-7,TGCGCCAGCAGCTCGGTGGCGGGGGGCTACGAGCAGTACTTC,CASSSVAGGYEQYF
TRBD1,TRBV19,.,TRBJ1-5,TGTGCCAGTTCCGACAGGGGGCGAGGCAATCAGCCCCAGCATTTT,CASSDRGRGNQPQHF
TRBD1,TRBV7-2,.,TRBJ2-1,TGTGCCAGCAGCAAGGACAGGGATTCATACAATGAGCAGTTCTTC,CASSKDRDSYNEQFF
TRBD1,TRBV6-1,once,TRBJ1-3,TGTGCCAGCAAGGGGACAGTTGGAAACACCATATATTTT,CASKGTVGNTIYF
.,TRBV4-2,.,TRBJ2-5,TGTGCCAGCAGCCAAGATCTACCAGAGACCCAGTACTTC,CASSQDLPETQYF
.,TRBV15,.,TRBJ2-5,TGTGCCACCAGCATCAACATGGGGAGTGGCCAAGAGACCCAGTACTTC,CATSINMGSGQETQYF
TRBD1,TRBV7-9,few,TRBJ1-2,TGTGCCAGCAGCTCTACAGGGGAGGCTAACTATGGCTACACCTTC,CASSSTGEANYGYTF
TRBD1,TRBV29-1,.,TRBJ2-5,TGCAGCGCCCAGGGACAGGGACCTCGAGAGCAGTACTTC,CSAQGQGPREQYF
.,TRBV18,.,TRBJ2-4,TGTGCCAGCTCACCAAGAGAGGGCATTCAGTACTTC,CASSPREGIQYF
TRBD1,TRBV10-3,.,TRBJ2-2,TGTGCCATCAAGGACAGGGGACCCCCCGGGGAGCTGTTTTTT,CAIKDRGPPGELFF
TRBD1,TRBV28,.,TRBJ2-5,TGTGCCACAAGACAGGGTTTCGAGACCCAGTACTTC,CATRQGFETQYF
TRBD1,TRBV4-2,.,TRBJ1-6,TGTGCCAGCAGCCAAGTCGAGCCAGGGGGACCCCTCCACTTT,CASSQVEPGGPLHF
.,TRBV2,.,TRBJ2-1,TGTGCCAGCAGTGGATCGGGGGGCTCGGATGAGCAGTTCTTC,CASSGSGGSDEQFF
.,TRBV12-5,few,TRBJ1-3,TGTGCTAGTGGTTTGGACGGTGGGGCGGCCATATATTTT,CASGLDGGAAIYF
.,TRBV5-1,few,TRBJ2-3,TGCGCCAGCAGCTTGGAGGGAGGAGATACGCAGTATTTT,CASSLEGGDTQYF
TRBD1,TRBV19,.,TRBJ1-6,TGTGCCACCCTCCCGACAGGGAGAAATTCACCCCTCCACTTT,CATLPTGRNSPLHF
.,TRBV10-1,.,TRBJ1-2,TGCGCCAGCAGTGAGTCAAGCACCACTGGCTACACCTTC,CASSESSTTGYTF
TRBD1,TRBV5-4,.,TRBJ1-2,TGTGCCAGCACCAAAATCTCCCAGGGGGCTGGAGGCTACACCTTC,CASTKISQGAGGYTF
.,TRBV5-4,once,TRBJ2-2,TGTGCCAGCAGCTTGTTGTCACTAGGTCGTTCCGGGGAGCTGTTTTTT,CASSLLSLGRSGELFF
.,TRBV5-5,.,TRBJ2-5,TGTGCCAGCAGCGGCCCAGCGGTGCGAGAGACCCAGTACTTC,CASSGPAVRETQYF
TRBD1,TRBV10-3,.,TRBJ2-3,TGTGCCATCACCAGAGACAGGGTTGGCACAGATACGCAGTATTTT,CAITRDRVGTDTQYF
.,TRBV5-6,few,TRBJ1-1,TGTGCCAGCAGCTACGGGACGGAGGGAGAAGCTTTCTTT,CASSYGTEGEAFF
TRBD2,TRBV7-2,.,TRBJ2-3,TGTGCCAGCAGGGAACCGGGACTAGCGGGAGATACGCAGTATTTT,CASREPGLAGDTQYF
TRBD1,TRBV30,.,TRBJ2-6,TGTGCCGGGGACAGGGCATCTGGGGCCAACGTCCTGACTTTC,CAGDRASGANVLTF
TRBD2,TRBV5-1,once,TRBJ2-5,TGCGCCAGCAGCTTGGTCGCGGGGGGGGCAGAGACCCAGTACTTC,CASSLVAGGAETQYF
.,TRBV7-9,.,TRBJ2-2,TGTGCCAGCAGCCTCGTCCCGGTGAACACCGGGGAGCTGTTTTTT,CASSLVPVNTGELFF
.,TRBV7-9,.,TRBJ2-6,TGTGCCAGCAGCTTACCCGGAGGAACGAGCTCTGGGGCCAACGTCCTGACTTTC,CASSLPGGTSSGANVLTF
.,TRBV5-1,.,TRBJ2-2,TGCGCCAGCAGCTTGGTCGGCGGGGAGCTGTTTTTT,CASSLVGGELFF